Following are 27 T cell receptor beta chains from one sample sequenced in a study of regulatory T cells in long-lasting Graves disease. Sequencing libraries for TCR beta were prepared with iRepertoire HTBI primers and Arm-PCR of CDR3 regions. TCRdb re-analysed the multiplex PCR reads in MiXCR, keeping a single row per CDR3 protein. The top ten clones hold approximately 7.8% of a sample with roughly 400,000 distinct CDR3 sequences, approximately 16% of them seen once. Documented time point: newly diagnosed GD, antithyroid drugs for less than 3 months. From RNA extracted from PBMCs, the TCR library was made. These data were likewise used in another study, on T cells in Graves' hyperthyroidism and ophthalmopathy.

The sample consisted of peripheral blood mononuclear cells (PBMCs), taken at new diagnosis, from a patient treated with antithyroid drugs. Receptor source: a middle-aged woman with Graves disease.

Note on this clonotype: A much more abundant neighbour one base away suggests this may be a read error. This chain links TRBV3-1 with TRBJ2-7; D is unresolved. Germline CDR1 is LGHDT and CDR2 is YNNKEL (reference sequence). Trimming cost V 5 bases and J 7 bases, with 12 bases left between them. The CDR3 runs 12 residues. CDR3 loop: CASSFTPNEQYF. The CDR3 coding sequence is TGTGCCAGCAGCTTTACTCCCAATGAGCAGTACTTC.

This clonotype appeared many times. The genes are TRBV7-6 and TRBJ2-5; D perhaps matches TRBD2 (6 bases). The V end lost 5 bases, the J end lost 5 bases, and 15 bases lay between the germline ends. The CDR3 contains 14 residues. Per the germline V gene, CDR1 is SGHVS and CDR2 is FNYEAQ. The CDR3 DNA reads as TGTGCCAGCAGCCCTTGGACGGGGGAGGAGACCCAGTACTTC. Protein: CASSPWTGEETQYF.

The chain is built from TRBV3-1 and TRBJ2-5; D may be TRBD2 (5 bases). With the DNA end fitting TRBJ2-1 better, the J assignment may be wrong. Germline V lookup: CDR1 LGHDT, CDR2 YNNKEL (reference sequence). The CDR3 covers 16 residues. CDR3 residues: CASSQGPSTSSNEQFF. CDR3 bases: TGTGCCAGCAGCCAAGGCCCCTCTACTAGTTCCAATGAGCAGTTCTTC.

The chain carries TRBV7-3 and TRBJ2-1; 9 bases are a match to TRBD2. V shed 5 bases, J shed 5 bases, and the junction held 7 bases outside the gene matches. Germline CDR1 and CDR2: SGHTA and FQGTGA. The CDR3 runs to 15 residues. The CDR3 here is CASSPPGLAHNEQFF. CDR3 nucleotides: TGTGCCAGCAGCCCCCCGGGACTAGCCCACAATGAGCAGTTCTTC.

This sequence joins TRBV7-9 and TRBJ2-7; 13 bases line up with TRBD2. V lost 4 bases, J lost 7 bases, and 1 base stayed unmatched. In germline, CDR1 is SEHNR, CDR2 FQNEAQ (reference sequence). The CDR3 is made up of 13 amino acids. The DNA for the CDR3 is TGTGCCAGCAGCTCGGGACTAGCGGGGGAGCAGTACTTC. Protein sequence: CASSSGLAGEQYF. The complete variable domain, with remaining parts taken from reference TRBV7-9 and TRBJ2-7, reads DTGVSQNPRHKITKRGQNVTFRCDPISEHNRLYWYRQTLGQGPEFLTYFQNEAQLEKSRLLSDRFSAERPKGSFSTLEIQRTEQGDSAMYLCASSSGLAGEQYFGPGTRLTVT.

This clonotype was seen more than once but under ten times. The V gene is TRBV19, the J gene TRBJ2-3; possibly TRBD2 for D (5 bases). V dropped 6 bases and J dropped 6 bases, with 7 bases sitting between them. Germline V gene data show CDR1 as LNHDA and CDR2 as SQIVND (reference sequence). The length of the CDR3 is 11 residues. CDR3 DNA sequence: TGTGCCAGTAGACGGGATGATACGCAGTATTTT. This codes for CASRRDDTQYF.

In this sample, this clonotype turned up many times. The rearrangement links TRBV20-1 to TRBJ2-2; 8 nucleotides line up with TRBD1. The germline gives CDR1 DFQATT, CDR2 SNEGSKA (reference sequence). V shed 0 bases and J 7 bases; nucleotides not matched to a gene: 10. The CDR3 length is 16 residues. The CDR3 reads CSARDPGRGRDGELFF. In nucleotides, the CDR3 is TGCAGTGCTAGAGATCCGGGCAGGGGGCGCGACGGGGAGCTGTTTTTT.

The sample holds many counts of this clonotype. The gene calls are TRBV6-2 or TRBV6-3 and TRBJ2-1, with 10 bases identical to TRBD2. The CDR3 is 14 amino acids. The trim removed 4 bases at V and 8 bases at J, leaving 5 bases unmatched. Germline CDR1 reads MNHEY; CDR2 reads SVGEGT. DNA of the CDR3: TGTGCCAGCAGTTCAGGGACTAGCGCATATGAGCAGTTCTTC. Translated: CASSSGTSAYEQFF.

The rearrangement joins TRBV9 to TRBJ2-7; 11 positions agree with TRBD2. The length of the CDR3 is 15 residues. Germline V lookup: CDR1 SGDLS, CDR2 YYNGEE. J gave up 2 bases and V 4 bases, and 5 bases lay outside the gene matches. In nucleotides, the CDR3 is TGTGCCAGCAGCCCGCGACTAGCGGGACCCTACGAGCAGTACTTC. It yields the protein CASSPRLAGPYEQYF. The full variable domain, in which reference TRBV9 and TRBJ2-7 provide the parts outside the CDR3, is DSGVTQTPKHLITATGQRVTLRCSPRSGDLSVYWYQQSLDQGLQFLIQYYNGEERAKGNILERFSAQQFPDLHSELNLSSLELGDSALYFCASSPRLAGPYEQYFGPGTRLTVT.

V is TRBV18 and J is TRBJ2-1, with a tentative D call TRBD2 (6 bases). Germline V gene data show CDR1 as KGHSH and CDR2 as LQKENI. Trimming took off 5 bases at V and 10 bases at J, with 12 bases between the two ends. This CDR3 is built from 12 residues. The chain's CDR3 is CASSTSRVEQFF. The DNA of the CDR3 is TGTGCCAGCTCAACTAGCAGGGTCGAGCAGTTCTTC.

The J gene is TRBJ1-5, the V gene TRBV28; 10 bases align to TRBD1. Trimming at V came to 1 base and at J to 7 bases, leaving 10 bases not matched to a gene. CDR1 and CDR2 (germline): MDHEN, SYDVKM. This CDR3 contains 17 residues. DNA of the CDR3: TGTGCCAGCAGTTTATTGGGGCCGGGGACAGGGGAACAGCCCCAGCATTTT. This translates into CASSLLGPGTGEQPQHF.

The genes are TRBV27 and TRBJ2-2, with 12 nucleotides matching TRBD2. Unmatched junction bases numbered 13, after V lost 2 bases and J lost 3 bases. The CDR3 extends over 20 amino acids. The V gene's germline CDR1 is MNHEY and CDR2 SMNVEV (reference sequence). CDR3 bases: TGTGCCAGCAGTTTAGTCGGCAGCCGGACTAGCGGGACGTACACCGGGGAGCTGTTTTTT. Amino acids: CASSLVGSRTSGTYTGELFF.

This chain uses TRBV7-2 with TRBJ2-7, with D hard to call. Germline CDR1 reads SGHTA; CDR2 reads FQGNSA. CDR3 length equals 15 residues. Trimming removed 5 bases at V and 2 bases at J, with 16 bases between. The DNA for the CDR3 is TGTGCCAGCAGCCGACCTGAGCTATTCACCTACGAGCAGTACTTC. This gives the protein CASSRPELFTYEQYF. Looking up the rest from reference TRBV7-2 and TRBJ2-7 gives the full variable domain: GAGVSQSPSNKVTEKGKDVELRCDPISGHTALYWYRQSLGQGLEFLIYFQGNSAPDKSGLPSDRFSAERTGGSVSTLTIQRTQQEDSAVYLCASSRPELFTYEQYFGPGTRLTVT.

The sample holds a few counts of this clonotype. J is TRBJ2-1 and V is TRBV18; possible D gene TRBD1, 6 bases. Germline values: CDR1 KGHSH, CDR2 LQKENI. This CDR3 contains 16 residues. V dropped 0 bases and J dropped 2 bases, with 11 bases sitting between them. DNA of the CDR3: TGTGCCAGCTCACCACCGGGCAGGGGCACCTACAATGAGCAGTTCTTC. Translated: CASSPPGRGTYNEQFF.

This clonotype was seen a handful of times. The chain joins TRBV7-8 to TRBJ2-1, with TRBD2 matching over 11 bases. Trimming took 4 bases from V and 7 from J; bases not matched to a gene: 9. Germline V gives CDR1 SGHVS, CDR2 FQNEAQ. The CDR3 contains 16 residues. CDR3 region: CASSSNSGRGLNEQFF. The CDR3 DNA follows: TGTGCCAGCAGCTCTAATAGCGGGAGGGGTTTAAATGAGCAGTTCTTC.

This clonotype was picked up a small number of times. This rearrangement joins TRBV7-9 to TRBJ1-2; D is unclear. Germline values: CDR1 SEHNR, CDR2 FQNEAQ (reference sequence). The CDR3 is 12 residues long. The germline V and J ends were trimmed by 4 bases and 5 bases, with 8 bases remaining between them. CDR3 sequence reads: CASSSPGYGYTF. The CDR3 region has the DNA TGTGCCAGCAGCTCCCCTGGATATGGCTACACCTTC.

Of note for this clonotype: The junction and the germline gene differ at one end; a read error may be behind it. V gene TRBV13 combines with J gene TRBJ2-7, with D possibly matching TRBD1 (5 bases). Germline CDR1 and CDR2: PRHDT and FYEKMQ (reference sequence). The CDR3 runs 15 residues. Written as DNA, the CDR3 is TGTGCCAGCAGCTATCTTTGGGGCCGGTCCTACGAGCAGCACTTC. Protein: CASSYLWGRSYEQHF.

This clonotype was found many times. The V and J genes are TRBV9 and TRBJ2-2; a weak D match, TRBD2 (6 bases). The CDR3 totals 15 residues. The germline gives CDR1 SGDLS, CDR2 YYNGEE. V lost 3 bases to trimming and J lost 1 base, with 10 bases between them. This chain's CDR3 is CASSARLVNTGELFF. The CDR3 DNA sequence: TGTGCCAGCAGCGCCAGACTAGTGAACACCGGGGAGCTGTTTTTT.

The gene calls are TRBV20-1 and TRBJ2-7, with no clear D. V lost 3 bases and J lost 0, with 9 bases in between. The CDR3 has 13 residues. From germline, CDR1 is DFQATT and CDR2 SNEGSKA (reference sequence). The CDR3 DNA reads as TGCAGTGCTAGCCGAGTAGGCTCCTACGAGCAGTACTTC. Translation: CSASRVGSYEQYF.

The CDR3 nucleotides are TGCAGTGCTCGGCGACAGGGCGGAGCAGGGGCCAACGTCCTGACTTTC. The encoded protein is CSARRQGGAGANVLTF. The rearrangement links TRBV20-1 to TRBJ2-6; 7 nucleotides align to TRBD1. Germline CDR1 is DFQATT and CDR2 is SNEGSKA (reference sequence). This CDR3 has 16 amino acids. The trim removed 5 bases at V and 4 bases at J, leaving 11 bases unmatched.

The chain carries TRBV3-1 and TRBJ2-1; 9 nucleotides agree with TRBD1. Per germline, CDR1 LGHDT and CDR2 YNNKEL (reference sequence). V lost 4 bases, J lost 5 bases, and 18 bases stayed unmatched. CDR3 length: 19 residues. The CDR3 DNA reads as TGTGCCAGCAGCCGAAAGTTCTGGTCGGGACAGGGCCACAACAATGAGCAGTTCTTC. It codes for CASSRKFWSGQGHNNEQFF.

In its sample, this clonotype was seen a few times. The gene calls are TRBV11-2 and TRBJ2-3; no clear D. The germline V gene encodes CDR1 SGHAT and CDR2 FQNNGV. The CDR3 covers 14 residues. The germline V and J ends were trimmed by 0 bases and 2 bases, with 6 bases remaining between them. The CDR3 nucleotides read TGTGCCAGCAGCTTAGACATAAACACAGATACGCAGTATTTT. Its translation: CASSLDINTDTQYF.

This clonotype occurred many times. The chain carries TRBV20-1 and TRBJ2-1, with D possibly TRBD2 on 5 matching bases. From germline, CDR1 is DFQATT and CDR2 SNEGSKA (reference sequence). Trimming removed 3 bases from V and 8 bases from J, with 11 bases in between. The CDR3 sequence is 12 residues long. The CDR3: CSARLAADEQFF. CDR3 in DNA: TGCAGTGCTAGGTTAGCAGCGGATGAGCAGTTCTTC.

This clonotype has a count of ten or more. The chain uses TRBV2 and TRBJ1-6; D is uncertain. The length of the CDR3 is 16 residues. Deletions cut 3 bases from V and 5 bases from J, with 14 bases between. CDR1 is SNHLY, CDR2 FYNNEI, per germline. CDR3 sequence: CASSDTPAGNNSPLHF. The CDR3 DNA is TGTGCCAGCAGTGATACTCCGGCAGGCAATAATTCACCCCTCCACTTT.

This clonotype was seen at least ten times. The rearrangement uses TRBV19 and TRBJ2-7, with 8 bases lining up with TRBD2. The ends lost 5 bases at V and 1 base at J; junction bases unmatched: 10. CDR1 is LNHDA and CDR2 is SQIVND in the germline V gene (reference sequence). This CDR3 is built from 16 residues. CDR3 residues: CASSVSGLAGSYEQYF. The CDR3 DNA follows: TGTGCCAGTAGTGTCTCGGGATTAGCGGGGTCCTACGAGCAGTACTTC. Drawing the rest from reference TRBV19 and TRBJ2-7, the complete variable domain is DGGITQSPKYLFRKEGQNVTLSCEQNLNHDAMYWYRQDPGQGLRLIYYSQIVNDFQKGDIAEGYSVSREKKESFPLTVTSAQKNPTAFYLCASSVSGLAGSYEQYFGPGTRLTVT.

The chain combines TRBV9 with TRBJ2-6, with TRBD2 as a possible D gene (6 bases). The CDR3 spans 19 residues. Trimming cost V 0 bases and J 1 base, with 17 bases left between them. Germline CDR1 reads SGDLS; CDR2 reads YYNGEE. CDR3 bases: TGTGCCAGCAGCGTAGAGCCATACCCGGGGGTTTCTGGGGCCAACGTCCTGACTTTC. Its protein product is CASSVEPYPGVSGANVLTF.

This clonotype was recorded many times. This rearrangement joins TRBV14 to TRBJ1-2; D ambiguous. This CDR3 contains 14 residues. Germline values: CDR1 SGHDN, CDR2 FVKESK. Trimming cost V 4 bases and J 0 bases, with 9 bases left between them. The CDR3 bases are TGTGCCAGCAGCCCTTATCGGACTAACTATGGCTACACCTTC. It codes for CASSPYRTNYGYTF.